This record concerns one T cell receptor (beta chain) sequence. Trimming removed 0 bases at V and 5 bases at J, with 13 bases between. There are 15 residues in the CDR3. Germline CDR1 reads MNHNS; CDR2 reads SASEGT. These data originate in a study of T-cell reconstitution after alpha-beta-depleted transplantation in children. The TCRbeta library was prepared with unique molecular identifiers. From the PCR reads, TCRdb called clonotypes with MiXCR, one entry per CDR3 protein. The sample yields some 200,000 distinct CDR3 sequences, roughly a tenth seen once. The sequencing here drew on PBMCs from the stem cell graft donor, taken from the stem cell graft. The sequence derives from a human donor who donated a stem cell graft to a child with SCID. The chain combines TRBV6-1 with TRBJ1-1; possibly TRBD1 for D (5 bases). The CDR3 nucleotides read TGTGCCAGCAGTGAAGCGCAGGGAGGAGAAACTGAAGCTTTCTTT. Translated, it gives CASSEAQGGETEAFF.